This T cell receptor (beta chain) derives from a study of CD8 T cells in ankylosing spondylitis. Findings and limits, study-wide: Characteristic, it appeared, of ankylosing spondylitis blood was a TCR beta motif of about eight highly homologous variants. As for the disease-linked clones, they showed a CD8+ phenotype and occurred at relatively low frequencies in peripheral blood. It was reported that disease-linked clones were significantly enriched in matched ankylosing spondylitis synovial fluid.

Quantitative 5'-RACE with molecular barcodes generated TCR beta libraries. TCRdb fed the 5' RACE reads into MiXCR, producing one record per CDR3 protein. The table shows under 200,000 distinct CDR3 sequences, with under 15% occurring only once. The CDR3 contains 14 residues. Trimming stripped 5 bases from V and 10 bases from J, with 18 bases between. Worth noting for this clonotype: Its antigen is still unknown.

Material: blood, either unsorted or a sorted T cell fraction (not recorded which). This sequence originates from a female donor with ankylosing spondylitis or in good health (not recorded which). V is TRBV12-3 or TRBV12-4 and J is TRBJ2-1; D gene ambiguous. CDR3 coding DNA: TGTGCCAGCAGTAAAATGGGGATGGCGGACGAGCAGTTCTTC. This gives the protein CASSKMGMADEQFF.